Each of the 18 T cell receptor beta chains below was sequenced from the same sample in a study of CD8+ T cells in alopecia areata. RNA extraction was followed by reverse transcription into cDNA, which acted as the sequencing template. TCRdb keeps only in-frame clones here, not all; method: immunoSEQ multiplex PCR. The sample consists of 200,000 to 250,000 clones, around 57% of them appearing once. As for treatment: oral pan-JAK inhibitor, 5-10 mg twice daily. Sequences were derived from CD4+ T cells sorted from blood, sampled at week 4, from a patient treated with tofacitinib. Source of these receptors: a human donor with alopecia areata.

The J gene is TRBJ2-3, the V gene TRBV19; tentatively, D is TRBD1 (5 bases). The CDR3 covers 15 residues. Trimming pared 3 bases from V and 0 bases from J, leaving 10 bases between. Germline CDR1 is LNHDA and CDR2 is SQIVND (reference sequence). CDR3 in DNA: TGTGCCAGTAGTATGGGGCTTCTAAGCACAGATACGCAGTATTTT. Protein sequence: CASSMGLLSTDTQYF.

The gene calls are TRBV7-9 and TRBJ2-7, with D uncertain. Trimming removed 3 bases from V and 5 bases from J, with 11 bases in between. CDR1 is SEHNR and CDR2 is FQNEAQ in the germline V gene (reference sequence). This CDR3 is built from 13 residues. CDR3 in amino acids: CASSFVESNEQYF. The CDR3 bases are TGTGCCAGCAGCTTTGTGGAATCTAACGAGCAGTACTTC.

The chain employs TRBV30 and TRBJ2-7; unclear D gene. The CDR3 is 12 amino acids. V lost 5 bases to trimming and J lost 4 bases, with 12 bases between them. From germline, CDR1 is GTSNPN and CDR2 SVGIG (reference sequence). Here the CDR3 reads CAWAGATYEQYF. CDR3 in DNA: TGTGCCTGGGCTGGCGCTACTTACGAGCAGTACTTC.

The V call is TRBV15, the J call TRBJ1-6, with 8 bases that match TRBD1. The CDR3 runs to 18 residues. Losses at the gene ends were 0 bases for V and 8 bases for J; bases not matched to a gene: 12. In germline, CDR1 is LNHNV, CDR2 YYDKDF (reference sequence). The CDR3 region has the DNA TGTGCCACCAGCAGAGATCGGCAGGGGGCTGGTTTGGATTCACCCCTCCACTTT. Protein: CATSRDRQGAGLDSPLHF. Together with reference TRBV15 and TRBJ1-6, the CDR3 gives the full variable domain: DAMVIQNPRYQVTQFGKPVTLSCSQTLNHNVMYWYQQKSSQAPKLLFHYYDKDFNNEADTPDNFQSRRPNTSFCFLDIRSPGLGDTAMYLCATSRDRQGAGLDSPLHFGNGTRLTVT.

The gene calls are TRBV27 and TRBJ1-5; 8 nucleotides match TRBD1. Per germline, CDR1 MNHEY and CDR2 SMNVEV (reference sequence). J was trimmed by 7 bases and V by 5 bases; bases with no gene match: 10. This CDR3 region has 15 residues. CDR3 DNA: TGTGCCAGCAGTCCCTTGACAGGGGTCGGACAGCCCCAGCATTTT. Its translation is CASSPLTGVGQPQHF.

As DNA, the CDR3 is TGTGCCAGCAGTGAAGCGACAGCCGCAGTTCAGCCCCAGCATTTT. Residues: CASSEATAAVQPQHF. The rearrangement uses TRBV6-1 and TRBJ1-5; perhaps TRBD1 as D (5 bases). V shed 0 bases and J shed 6 bases, with 12 bases lying between them. The germline CDR1 and CDR2 sequences are MNHNS and SASEGT. The CDR3 extends over 15 amino acids.

This clone was seen a few times. This chain connects TRBV29-1 to TRBJ1-5, with a weak D call TRBD1 (5 bases). The CDR3 runs to 13 residues. Per the germline V gene, CDR1 is SQVTM and CDR2 is ANQGSEA. Trimming took 6 bases from V and 1 from J, leaving 10 bases between them. CDR3 protein: CSVADRSNQPQHF. CDR3 bases: TGCAGCGTCGCCGACAGAAGCAATCAGCCCCAGCATTTT. Filled out from reference TRBV29-1 and TRBJ1-5, the complete variable domain reads SAVISQKPSRDICQRGTSLTIQCQVDSQVTMMFWYRQQPGQSLTLIATANQGSEATYESGFVIDKFPISRPNLTFSTLTVSNMSPEDSSIYLCSVADRSNQPQHFGDGTRLSIL.

This sequence joins TRBV9 and TRBJ2-5; D may be TRBD2 (6 bases). Between the trimmed V and J ends, which lost 0 bases and 7 bases, there was a span of 13 bases. Germline V CDR1 and CDR2: SGDLS, YYNGEE. This CDR3 has 14 residues. CDR3 residues: CASSVGLEVATQYF. The CDR3 DNA sequence: TGTGCCAGCAGCGTAGGACTAGAAGTGGCGACCCAGTACTTC.

Details on this clone: A read error is possible here, since a much larger clone lies one base away. At the DNA level, this CDR3 is encoded by other sequences in the same sample as well. This chain joins TRBV2 and TRBJ1-6; D gene unclear. V was trimmed by 4 bases and J by 7 bases, leaving 2 bases between them. This CDR3 is built from 11 residues. From germline, CDR1 is SNHLY and CDR2 FYNNEI. The CDR3 loop is CASSGNSPLHF. In nucleotides, the CDR3 is TGTGCCAGCAGTGGAAATTCACCCCTCCACTTT.

The rearrangement uses TRBV27 and TRBJ1-1, with D possibly matching TRBD1 (5 bases). The CDR3 covers 14 residues. In germline, CDR1 is MNHEY, CDR2 SMNVEV (reference sequence). V lost 5 bases and J 0 bases, leaving 10 bases between the germline ends. The CDR3 is CASSHKGVNTEAFF. The DNA of the CDR3 is TGTGCCAGCAGTCATAAAGGGGTGAACACTGAAGCTTTCTTT.

This rearrangement joins TRBV25-1 to TRBJ1-2; no definite D call. CDR1 is MGHDK and CDR2 is SYGVNS in the germline V gene. The V end was cut by 2 bases, the J end by 12 bases, with 7 bases between. This CDR3 is 10 amino acids long. In nucleotides, the CDR3 is TGTGCCAGCAGTGAACAGTTTGACACCTTC. This encodes CASSEQFDTF.

This clone was seen a few times. V usage is TRBV30 and J usage is TRBJ1-6; the D is unclear. This CDR3 region has 11 residues. CDR1 and CDR2 (germline): GTSNPN, SVGIG (reference sequence). The V end lost 5 bases, the J end lost 9 bases, and 8 bases lay between the germline ends. This CDR3 reads CAWEKGSPLHF. CDR3 in DNA: TGTGCCTGGGAAAAAGGTTCACCCCTCCACTTT.

This chain connects TRBV30 to TRBJ2-2; D may be TRBD2 (6 bases). V gave up 2 bases and J gave up 0 bases, with 13 bases separating them. The CDR3 runs to 16 residues. Germline-derived CDR1 and CDR2 are GTSNPN and SVGIG (reference sequence). Written as DNA, the CDR3 is TGTGCCTGGAGTCCCCGGCCGGGGGCGAACACCGGGGAGCTGTTTTTT. Translating gives CAWSPRPGANTGELFF.

This clone has ten or more counts. This chain links TRBV7-9 with TRBJ2-5; TRBD2 matches at 9 bases. The CDR3 covers 13 residues. The V gene end was trimmed by 11 bases and the J gene end by 9 bases; junction bases not matched to a gene: 13. Germline V lookup: CDR1 SEHNR, CDR2 FQNEAQ (reference sequence). The CDR3 sequence: CAGRTSELPAQYF. The CDR3 DNA sequence: TGTGCCGGAAGGACTAGCGAGCTCCCGGCCCAGTACTTC. The variable domain in full, with the rest retrieved from reference TRBV7-9 and TRBJ2-5, is DTGVSQNPRHKITKRGQNVTFRCDPISEHNRLYWYRQTLGQGPEFLTYFQNEAQLEKSRLLSDRFSAERPKGSFSTLEIQRTEQGDSAMYLCAGRTSELPAQYFGPGTRLLVL.

The chain combines TRBV5-1 with TRBJ2-3; 7 bases agree with TRBD1. V was pared by 4 bases and J by 5 bases, with 7 bases of the junction left unmatched. This CDR3 comprises 14 residues. In germline, CDR1 is SGHRS, CDR2 YFSETQ. The CDR3 loop is CASSPRTGLDTQYF. CDR3 bases: TGCGCCAGCAGCCCACGGACAGGATTAGATACGCAGTATTTT.

This clone has just a few counts. CDR3 nucleotide sequence: TGTGCCAGCAGCGTAGGGGGCGGGGAGCTGTTTTTT. It specifies CASSVGGGELFF. V is TRBV9 and J is TRBJ2-2; D not certain. Trimming shortened V by 0 bases and J by 7 bases, and 4 bases separated the two germline ends. The CDR3 runs 12 residues. The germline V gene encodes CDR1 SGDLS and CDR2 YYNGEE.

The table lists this clone with a few counts. The chain carries TRBV10-2 and TRBJ1-5, with 7 bases lining up with TRBD1. V lost 4 bases to trimming and J lost 1 base; unmatched junction nucleotides: 1. The CDR3 loop spans 14 amino acids. The germline V gene encodes CDR1 WSHSY and CDR2 SAAADI. CDR3: CASSVQGSNQPQHF. CDR3 nucleotide sequence: TGCGCCAGCAGTGTACAGGGGAGCAATCAGCCCCAGCATTTT.

The chain carries TRBV29-1 and TRBJ2-5; no reliable D call. There are 11 residues in the CDR3. Germline CDR1 SQVTM, CDR2 ANQGSEA. Trimming removed 8 bases from V and 4 bases from J, with 11 bases in between. CDR3 amino acids: CSPRSGETQYF. CDR3 coding DNA: TGCAGCCCCAGGTCGGGAGAGACCCAGTACTTC.